The following is a T cell receptor (beta chain) sequence with its context. The antigen is not known. This same CDR3 is encoded by further DNA sequences in the sample. Clones were sequenced by immunoSEQ multiplex PCR, and TCRdb holds only the in-frame ones, with some missing. The table records over 750,000 clones, around 96% of them present only once. Cells designated naive CD8 were CD45RO-negative and were positively selected for CCR7, with terminally differentiated effector memory CD45RA+ cells excluded. Trimming removed 0 bases at V and 3 bases at J, with 6 bases between. Germline assignment: CDR1 PRHDT and CDR2 FYEKMQ (reference sequence). This CDR3 has 13 amino acids. This specimen comes from a study of shared clonotypes between healthy human individuals. Across the study: Plates per donor: three CD4 naive, three CD4 memory, two CD8 naive, one CD8 memory.

Whole-study findings and limits: What limited the represented genetic and exposure-history diversity was the small number of donors. When compared with the clonotypes that were shared by all four sorted-subset donors, the non-shared clonotypes turned out to have lower generation probabilities.

Sequencing was performed on naive CD8+ T cells sorted from blood. The chain combines TRBV13 with TRBJ2-7; the D is unclear. The receptor was derived from a young man in good health. The CDR3 reads CASSLGGSYEQYF. Written as DNA, the CDR3 is TGTGCCAGCAGCTTAGGAGGCAGCTACGAGCAGTACTTC.